This is a list of T cell receptor beta chains from one sample in a study of blood T cells in healthy people across ages. In TCRdb, the 5' RACE reads were re-called with MiXCR into one record per CDR3 protein. Of approximately 1.5 million distinct CDR3 sequences in the sample, under 55% are singletons; the top ten hold about 4.1%. The sequencing sample was made of blood. The receptor source for this set is a woman younger than 35 in good health. CDR3s include the opening cysteine and the closing phenylalanine or tryptophan. The D gene is left open where the match is weak. For some rows the clone size is stated as once, few or many, or as a class when expanded; others skip it.

abundance,j_gene,d_gene,v_gene,CDR3aa,CDR3nt
NA,TRBJ2-7,TRBD1,TRBV27,CASSISGTVLYNEQYF,TGTGCCAGCAGTATTTCCGGGACAGTCCTCTACAATGAGCAGTACTTC
NA,TRBJ2-3,TRBD1,TRBV11-2,CASSPLDRGPDTQYF,TGTGCCAGCAGCCCTCTGGACAGGGGGCCCGATACGCAGTATTTT
few,TRBJ2-1,NA,TRBV6-5,CASSPQATSSYNEQFF,TGTGCCAGCAGCCCTCAGGCTACGAGCTCCTACAATGAGCAGTTCTTC
NA,TRBJ2-7,NA,TRBV6-5,CASSHDSYNEQYF,TGTGCCAGCAGCCACGACAGCTACAATGAGCAGTACTTC
few,TRBJ2-1,TRBD2,TRBV11-2,CASSWSGTSVEQFF,TGTGCCAGCAGCTGGTCCGGGACTAGCGTCGAGCAGTTCTTC
NA,TRBJ2-1,NA,TRBV11-2,CASSRAGNNEQFF,TGTGCCAGCAGCCGCGCGGGGAACAATGAGCAGTTCTTC
few,TRBJ2-3,NA,TRBV24-1,CATSETPPTATDTQYF,TGTGCCACCAGCGAAACACCCCCAACAGCGACAGATACGCAGTATTTT
few,TRBJ2-7,TRBD1,TRBV12-3/TRBV12-4,CASSLGQGRSYEQYF,TGTGCCAGCAGTTTAGGACAGGGTCGATCCTACGAGCAGTACTTC
NA,TRBJ2-5,NA,TRBV11-2,CASSLDSTGSGAETQYF,TGTGCCAGCAGCTTAGATAGTACTGGTTCAGGGGCAGAGACCCAGTACTTC
few,TRBJ2-1,NA,TRBV7-9,CASSISLEQFF,TGTGCCAGCAGCATTAGCCTTGAGCAGTTCTTC
few,TRBJ1-4,NA,TRBV5-1,CASSSGQTTNEKLFF,TGCGCCAGCAGCTCCGGACAGACAACTAATGAAAAACTGTTTTTT
NA,TRBJ2-7,TRBD2,TRBV18,CASSLRTSAVPDHINEQYF,TGTGCCAGCTCACTGCGGACTAGTGCGGTACCCGACCATATAAACGAGCAGTACTTC
NA,TRBJ2-1,TRBD2,TRBV7-7,CASSFGSLAETQFF,TGTGCTAGCAGCTTCGGGAGCCTAGCGGAGACCCAGTTCTTC
NA,TRBJ1-6,TRBD1,TRBV6-1,CASSTSKDRTVGNSPLHF,TGTGCCAGCAGCACAAGCAAGGACAGGACGGTCGGTAATTCACCCCTCCACTTT
NA,TRBJ1-2,TRBD1,TRBV29-1,CSVIGTGDYGHTF,TGCAGCGTTATCGGGACAGGGGACTATGGCCACACCTTC
few,TRBJ2-7,NA,TRBV7-2,CASTQPDLSYEQYF,TGTGCCAGCACCCAACCAGATCTCTCCTACGAGCAGTACTTC
NA,TRBJ1-4,TRBD1,TRBV6-5,CASSNNRGTSEKLFF,TGTGCCAGCAGTAATAACAGGGGAACTAGCGAAAAACTGTTTTTT
NA,TRBJ2-2,TRBD1,TRBV9,CASSVRQGTGELFF,TGTGCCAGCAGCGTAAGACAGGGGACCGGGGAGCTGTTTTTT
NA,TRBJ2-7,NA,TRBV12-3/TRBV12-4,CASSETGPRHEQYF,TGTGCCAGCAGTGAAACAGGGCCCAGGCACGAGCAGTACTTC
NA,TRBJ1-2,NA,TRBV7-9,CASSFGSSNGYTF,TGTGCCAGCAGCTTCGGGAGCAGCAATGGCTACACCTTC
few,TRBJ2-1,NA,TRBV7-2,CASSQTPPSYNEQFF,TGTGCCAGCAGCCAGACTCCTCCATCCTACAATGAGCAGTTCTTC
NA,TRBJ1-2,NA,TRBV9,CASGVTTGYAYGYTF,TGTGCCAGCGGCGTAACAACAGGGTATGCTTATGGCTACACCTTC
NA,TRBJ2-1,NA,TRBV10-1,CASSVDRVMDEQFF,TGCGCCAGCAGTGTAGATAGGGTTATGGATGAGCAGTTCTTC
NA,TRBJ2-1,NA,TRBV29-1,CSVLYHAYNEQFF,TGCAGCGTTCTTTATCACGCTTACAATGAGCAGTTCTTC
few,TRBJ1-1,NA,TRBV10-3,CAISAGATMNTEAFF,TGTGCCATCTCCGCGGGGGCTACCATGAACACTGAAGCTTTCTTT
few,TRBJ2-7,NA,TRBV4-3,CASSQGLTSYEQYF,TGCGCCAGCAGCCAAGGCCTAACATCCTACGAGCAGTACTTC
NA,TRBJ2-1,NA,TRBV20-1,CSASPSNEQFF,TGCAGTGCTAGTCCCAGCAATGAGCAGTTCTTC
NA,TRBJ1-5,NA,TRBV24-1,CATSDFGSPQPQHF,TGTGCCACCAGTGATTTCGGCAGCCCGCAGCCCCAGCATTTT
NA,TRBJ2-7,TRBD2,TRBV13,CASSIGTSDSYEQYF,TGTGCCAGCAGCATCGGGACTAGCGACTCCTACGAGCAGTACTTC
few,TRBJ1-3,NA,TRBV15,CATSRVRGTSGNTIYF,TGTGCCACCAGCAGAGTCCGAGGGACCTCTGGAAACACCATATATTTT
few,TRBJ1-5,TRBD1,TRBV12-3/TRBV12-4,CASSPRTGQPDQPQHF,TGTGCCAGCAGCCCGCGGACGGGACAGCCCGATCAGCCCCAGCATTTT
few,TRBJ2-3,NA,TRBV20-1,CSARLPYTRSQYF,TGCAGTGCTAGATTGCCCTATACCCGGTCGCAGTATTTT
NA,TRBJ2-3,NA,TRBV28,CASSLAGKGSTDTQYF,TGTGCCAGCAGTTTAGCCGGGAAAGGGAGCACAGATACGCAGTATTTT
NA,TRBJ1-4,TRBD1,TRBV25-1,CASSESHRGPNGKLFF,TGTGCCAGCAGTGAGTCTCACAGGGGGCCGAATGGAAAACTGTTTTTT
NA,TRBJ2-5,NA,TRBV18,CASSPPDLYQETQYF,TGTGCCAGCTCACCCCCGGACTTGTACCAAGAGACCCAGTACTTC
few,TRBJ1-2,NA,TRBV4-2,CASSRRATFYGYTF,TGTGCCAGCAGTCGCAGGGCGACCTTCTATGGCTACACCTTC
few,TRBJ2-5,NA,TRBV7-2,CASSPGRRGIQETQYF,TGTGCCAGCAGCCCGGGACGTCGGGGGATACAAGAGACCCAGTACTTC
few,TRBJ2-7,TRBD2,TRBV7-8,CASSLVTGLAVIYEQYF,TGTGCCAGCAGCTTAGTAACCGGACTAGCGGTAATCTACGAGCAGTACTTC
few,TRBJ1-4,NA,TRBV20-1,CSARAAFNEKLFF,TGCAGTGCTCGCGCAGCCTTTAATGAAAAACTGTTTTTT
NA,TRBJ2-7,NA,TRBV7-8,CASSLSSDAYEQYF,TGTGCCAGCAGCTTGTCCAGCGATGCCTACGAGCAGTACTTC